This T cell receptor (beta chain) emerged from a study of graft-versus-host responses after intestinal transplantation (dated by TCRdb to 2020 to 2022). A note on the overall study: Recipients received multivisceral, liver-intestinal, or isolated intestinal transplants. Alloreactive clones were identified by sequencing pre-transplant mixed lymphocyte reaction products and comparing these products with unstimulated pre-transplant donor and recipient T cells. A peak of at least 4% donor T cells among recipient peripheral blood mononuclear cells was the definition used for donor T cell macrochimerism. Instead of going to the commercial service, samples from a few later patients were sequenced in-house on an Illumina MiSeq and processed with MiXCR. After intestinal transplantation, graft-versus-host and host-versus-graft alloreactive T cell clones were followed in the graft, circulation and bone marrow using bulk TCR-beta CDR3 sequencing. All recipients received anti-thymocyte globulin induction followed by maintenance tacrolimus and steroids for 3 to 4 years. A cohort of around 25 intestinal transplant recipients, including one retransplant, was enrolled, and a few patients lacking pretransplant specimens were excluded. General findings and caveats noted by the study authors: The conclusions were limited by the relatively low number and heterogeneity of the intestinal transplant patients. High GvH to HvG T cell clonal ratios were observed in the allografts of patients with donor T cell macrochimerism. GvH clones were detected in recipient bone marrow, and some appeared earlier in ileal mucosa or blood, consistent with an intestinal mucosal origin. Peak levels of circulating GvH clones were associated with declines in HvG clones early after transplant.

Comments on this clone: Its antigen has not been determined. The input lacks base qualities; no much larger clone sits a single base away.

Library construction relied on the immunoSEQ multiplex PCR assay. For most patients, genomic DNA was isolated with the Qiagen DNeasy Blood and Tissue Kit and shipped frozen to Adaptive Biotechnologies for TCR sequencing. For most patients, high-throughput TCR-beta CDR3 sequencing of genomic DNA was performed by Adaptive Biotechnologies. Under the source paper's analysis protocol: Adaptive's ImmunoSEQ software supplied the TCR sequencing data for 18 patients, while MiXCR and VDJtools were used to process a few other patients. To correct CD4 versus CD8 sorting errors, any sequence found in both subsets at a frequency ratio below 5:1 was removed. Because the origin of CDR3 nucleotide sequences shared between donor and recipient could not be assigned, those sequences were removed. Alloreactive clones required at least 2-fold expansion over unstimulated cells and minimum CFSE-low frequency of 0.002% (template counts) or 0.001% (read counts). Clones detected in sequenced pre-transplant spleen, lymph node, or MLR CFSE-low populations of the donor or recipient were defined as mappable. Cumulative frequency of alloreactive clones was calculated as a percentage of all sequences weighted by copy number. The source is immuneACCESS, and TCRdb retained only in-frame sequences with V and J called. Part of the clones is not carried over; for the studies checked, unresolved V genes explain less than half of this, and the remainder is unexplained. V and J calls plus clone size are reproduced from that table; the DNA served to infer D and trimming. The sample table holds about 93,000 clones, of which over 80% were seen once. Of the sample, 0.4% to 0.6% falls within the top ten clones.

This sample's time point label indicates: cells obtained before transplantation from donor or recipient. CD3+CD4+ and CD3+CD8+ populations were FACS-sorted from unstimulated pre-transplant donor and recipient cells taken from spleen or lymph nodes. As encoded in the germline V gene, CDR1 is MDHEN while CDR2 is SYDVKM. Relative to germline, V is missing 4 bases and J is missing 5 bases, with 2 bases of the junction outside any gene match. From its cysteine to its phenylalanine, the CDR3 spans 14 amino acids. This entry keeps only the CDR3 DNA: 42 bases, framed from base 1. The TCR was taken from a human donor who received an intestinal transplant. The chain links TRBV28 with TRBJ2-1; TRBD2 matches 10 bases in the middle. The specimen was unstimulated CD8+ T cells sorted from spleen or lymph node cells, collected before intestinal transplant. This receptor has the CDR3 CASSSSGSHNEQFF. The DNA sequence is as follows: TGTGCCAGCAGTTCTAGCGGGAGCCACAATGAGCAGTTCTTC. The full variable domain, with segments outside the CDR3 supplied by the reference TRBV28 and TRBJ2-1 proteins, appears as DVKVTQSSRYLVKRTGEKVFLECVQDMDHENMFWYRQDPGLGLRLIYFSYDVKMKEKGDIPEGYSVSREKKERFSLILESASTNQTSMYLCASSSSGSHNEQFFGPGTRLTVL.